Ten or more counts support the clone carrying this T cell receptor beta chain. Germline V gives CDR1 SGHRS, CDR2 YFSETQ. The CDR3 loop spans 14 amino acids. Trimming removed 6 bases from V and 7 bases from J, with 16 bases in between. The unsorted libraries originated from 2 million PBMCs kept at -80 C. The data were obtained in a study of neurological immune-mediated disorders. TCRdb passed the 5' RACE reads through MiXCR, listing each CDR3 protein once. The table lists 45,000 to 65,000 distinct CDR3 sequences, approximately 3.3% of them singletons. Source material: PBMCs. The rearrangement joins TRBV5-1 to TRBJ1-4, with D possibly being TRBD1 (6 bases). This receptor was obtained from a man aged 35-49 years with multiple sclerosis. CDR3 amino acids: CASMKGGDGEKLFF. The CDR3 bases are TGCGCCAGCATGAAGGGGGGAGACGGTGAAAAACTGTTTTTT.